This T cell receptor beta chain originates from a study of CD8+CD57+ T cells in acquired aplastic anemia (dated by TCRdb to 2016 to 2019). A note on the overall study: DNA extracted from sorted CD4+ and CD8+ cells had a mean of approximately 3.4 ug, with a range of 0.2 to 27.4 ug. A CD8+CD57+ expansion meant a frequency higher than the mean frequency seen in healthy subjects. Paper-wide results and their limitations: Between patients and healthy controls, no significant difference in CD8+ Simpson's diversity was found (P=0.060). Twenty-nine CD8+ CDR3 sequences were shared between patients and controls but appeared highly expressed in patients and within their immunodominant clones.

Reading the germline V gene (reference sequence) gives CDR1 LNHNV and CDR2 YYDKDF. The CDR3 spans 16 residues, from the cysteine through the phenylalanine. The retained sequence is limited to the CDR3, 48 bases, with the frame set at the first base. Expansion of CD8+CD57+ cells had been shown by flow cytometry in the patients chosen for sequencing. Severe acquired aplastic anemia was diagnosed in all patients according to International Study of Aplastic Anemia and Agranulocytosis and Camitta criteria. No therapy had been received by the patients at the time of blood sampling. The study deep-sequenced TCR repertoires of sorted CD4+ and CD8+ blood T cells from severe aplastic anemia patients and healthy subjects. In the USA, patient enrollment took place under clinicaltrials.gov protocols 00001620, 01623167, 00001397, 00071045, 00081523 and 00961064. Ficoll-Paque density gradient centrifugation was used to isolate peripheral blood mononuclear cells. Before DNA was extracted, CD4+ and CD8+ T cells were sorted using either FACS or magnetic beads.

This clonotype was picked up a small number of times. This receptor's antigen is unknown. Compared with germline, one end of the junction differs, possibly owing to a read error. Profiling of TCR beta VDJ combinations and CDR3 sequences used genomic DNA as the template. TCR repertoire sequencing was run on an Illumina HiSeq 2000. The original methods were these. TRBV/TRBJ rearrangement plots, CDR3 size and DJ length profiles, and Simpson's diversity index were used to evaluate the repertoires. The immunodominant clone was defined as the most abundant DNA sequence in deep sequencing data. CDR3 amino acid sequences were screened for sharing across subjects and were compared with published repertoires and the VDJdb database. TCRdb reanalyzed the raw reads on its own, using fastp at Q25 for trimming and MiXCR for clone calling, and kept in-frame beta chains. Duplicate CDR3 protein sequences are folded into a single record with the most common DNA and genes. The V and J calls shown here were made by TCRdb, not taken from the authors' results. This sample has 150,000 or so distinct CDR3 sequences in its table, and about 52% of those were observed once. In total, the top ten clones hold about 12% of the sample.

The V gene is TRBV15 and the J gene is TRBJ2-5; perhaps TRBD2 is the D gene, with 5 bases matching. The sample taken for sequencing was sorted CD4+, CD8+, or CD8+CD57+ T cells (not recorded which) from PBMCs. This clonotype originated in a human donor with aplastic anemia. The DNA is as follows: TGTGCCACCAGCAGAGTCCTAGCAGCTCTCCAAGAGACCCAGCACTTC. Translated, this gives CATSRVLAALQETQHF.